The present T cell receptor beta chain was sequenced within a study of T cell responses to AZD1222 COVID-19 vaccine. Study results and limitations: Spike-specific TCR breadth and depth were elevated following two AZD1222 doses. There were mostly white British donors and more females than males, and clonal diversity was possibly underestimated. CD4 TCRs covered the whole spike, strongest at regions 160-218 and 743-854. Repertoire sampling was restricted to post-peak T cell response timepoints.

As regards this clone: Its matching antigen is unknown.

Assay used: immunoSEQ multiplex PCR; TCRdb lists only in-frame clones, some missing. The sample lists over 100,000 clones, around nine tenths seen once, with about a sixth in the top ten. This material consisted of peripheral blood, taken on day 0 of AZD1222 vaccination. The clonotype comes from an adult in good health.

The CDR3 sequence is CASSPPGTGAVQPQHF. CDR3 DNA: TGTGCCAGTAGTCCCCCCGGGACAGGGGCTGTCCAGCCCCAGCATTTT. The chain has TRBV19 and TRBJ1-5, with 10 positions matching TRBD1. With V trimmed by 5 bases and J by 7 bases, 11 bases remained unmatched. This CDR3 spans 16 amino acids. The germline V gene encodes CDR1 LNHDA and CDR2 SQIVND (reference sequence).